This T cell receptor beta chain stems from a study of T cells in Graves' hyperthyroidism and ophthalmopathy. Study background: Peripheral blood draws took place at initial diagnosis, ahead of any treatment. Study results and limitations: Model output signaled ophthalmopathy a median 6.5 months ahead of onset.

The table lists this clonotype with many counts. What it recognizes is unknown. Disease duration under 2 months; hyperthyroidism patients were aged 18 to 65. Fresh peripheral blood, 10 ml, yielded the PBMCs. The V gene lost 5 bases and the J gene lost 4 bases, with 18 bases spanning the gap. The germline gives CDR1 DFQATT, CDR2 SNEGSKA (reference sequence). The CDR3 length is 15 residues. The investigators amplified TCR beta CDR3 regions from RNA transcripts. An initial round of RT-PCR targeting the TCR CDR3 relied on the HTBI primer set. One entry per CDR3 protein results from TCRdb running MiXCR on the multiplex PCR reads. Of under 400,000 distinct CDR3 sequences in the sample, 14% were seen once.

This chain uses TRBV20-1 with TRBJ2-1; D is unclear. The TCR comes from a woman in her sixties with Graves' hyperthyroidism. The sample consisted of blood. CDR3 bases: TGCAGTGCTTTTAAGTATCTAGGGCGGTACAATGAGCAGTTCTTC. This sequence encodes CSAFKYLGRYNEQFF.